A selection of T cell receptor beta chains follows, all from one sample in a study of T cell responses to AZD1222 COVID-19 vaccine. The data were produced by immunoSEQ multiplex PCR, yet TCRdb's version contains in-frame clones alone and is incomplete. The data contain 100,000 to 150,000 clones, around nine tenths of them singletons. Specimen: peripheral blood, collected on day 0 of AZD1222 vaccination. These receptors originate from an adult in good health. CDR3s include the opening cysteine and the closing phenylalanine or tryptophan. The D gene is left open where the match is weak. The size field is filled for only some rows; it gives once, few, many or a size class.

>NA|NA|TRBJ2-5|TRBV5-1
CASSFGGWETQYF
TGCGCCAGCAGCTTCGGGGGCTGGGAGACCCAGTACTTC
>NA|NA|TRBJ1-3|TRBV7-3
CASSLTATGNTIYF
TGTGCCAGCAGCTTAACCGCGACTGGAAACACCATATATTTT
>NA|NA|TRBJ2-1|TRBV5-1
CASSLGFGGNEQFF
TGCGCCAGCAGCTTGGGATTCGGCGGCAATGAGCAGTTCTTC
>NA|NA|TRBJ1-6|TRBV20-1
CSASRSSPLHF
TGCAGTGCCTCCCGGAGTTCACCCCTCCACTTT
>NA|NA|TRBJ2-2|TRBV7-7
CASSLGNRALSNTGELFF
TGTGCTAGCAGCTTAGGGAACAGGGCACTTTCGAACACCGGGGAGCTGTTTTTT
>NA|NA|TRBJ2-1|TRBV7-2
CASSLGDTSGDEQFF
TGTGCCAGCAGCTTAGGGGACACCTCAGGGGATGAGCAGTTCTTC
>NA|NA|TRBJ1-6|TRBV27
CASSLWGVGNSPLHF
TGTGCCAGCAGTTTATGGGGAGTCGGGAATTCACCCCTCCACTTT
>TRBD1|NA|TRBJ2-7|TRBV6-5
CASSYSPGQGYEQYF
TGTGCCAGCAGTTACTCGCCGGGACAGGGCTACGAGCAGTACTTC
>TRBD1|NA|TRBJ2-1|TRBV6-5
CASSFDRGHEQFF
TGTGCCAGCAGTTTTGACAGGGGGCATGAGCAGTTCTTC
>NA|NA|TRBJ1-1|TRBV12-3/TRBV12-4
CASSSPGAEAFF
TGTGCCAGCAGTTCCCCAGGGGCTGAAGCTTTCTTT
>TRBD1|NA|TRBJ2-5|TRBV5-1
CASSLWGQRQETQYF
TGCGCCAGCAGCTTGTGGGGACAGAGGCAAGAGACCCAGTACTTC
>NA|NA|TRBJ2-1|TRBV20-1
CSASTGERQFF
TGCAGTGCTTCCACGGGAGAGCGGCAGTTCTTC
>NA|NA|TRBJ2-7|TRBV7-8
CASSPDGYYEQYF
TGTGCCAGCAGTCCCGACGGCTACTACGAGCAGTACTTC
>NA|NA|TRBJ1-2|TRBV10-1
CASSESLPSSGYTF
TGCGCCAGCAGTGAGAGTCTTCCCTCCTCAGGCTACACCTTC
>TRBD2|once|TRBJ2-3|TRBV19
CASSPLLAGADTQYF
TGTGCCAGTAGCCCATTACTAGCGGGGGCCGATACGCAGTATTTT
>NA|NA|TRBJ2-7|TRBV4-2
CASSQKIGDFSYEQYF
TGTGCCAGCAGCCAAAAGATTGGGGACTTCTCCTACGAGCAGTACTTC
>NA|NA|TRBJ2-7|TRBV19
CASSIRSNYEQYF
TGTGCCAGTAGTATCCGCTCCAACTACGAGCAGTACTTC
>NA|NA|TRBJ2-3|TRBV18
CASSPRNTQYF
TGTGCCAGCTCACCCAGGAATACGCAGTATTTT
>NA|NA|TRBJ1-3|TRBV7-9
CASSSTDGSSGNTIYF
TGTGCCAGCAGCTCGACCGACGGGAGCTCTGGAAACACCATATATTTT
>NA|NA|TRBJ2-1|TRBV19
CASNNQGGNEQFF
TGTGCCAGTAATAATCAGGGAGGCAATGAGCAGTTCTTC
>NA|NA|TRBJ2-3|TRBV18
CASSPVGPGTTDTQYF
TGTGCCAGCTCACCTGTGGGCCCAGGGACCACAGATACGCAGTATTTT
>TRBD1|NA|TRBJ2-7|TRBV18
CASSRSGTGGSYEQYF
TGTGCCAGCTCACGATCCGGGACAGGGGGCTCCTACGAGCAGTACTTC
>NA|NA|TRBJ1-1|TRBV28
CASSPRTEAFF
TGTGCCAGCAGTCCTCGTACTGAAGCTTTCTTT
>TRBD2|NA|TRBJ2-7|TRBV4-2
CASSQDWRGVSYEQYF
TGTGCCAGCAGCCAAGATTGGCGGGGGGTCTCCTACGAGCAGTACTTC
>TRBD1|once|TRBJ2-3|TRBV9
CASSVGTGGTDTQYF
TGTGCCAGCAGCGTGGGGACAGGGGGCACAGATACGCAGTATTTT
>NA|NA|TRBJ1-3|TRBV5-1
CASSPGPGVSGNTIYF
TGCGCCAGCAGCCCCGGACCGGGGGTGTCTGGAAACACCATATATTTT
>NA|NA|TRBJ1-2|TRBV3-1/TRBV3-2
CASSQDNYGYTF
TGTGCCAGCAGCCAAGATAACTATGGCTACACCTTC
>NA|NA|TRBJ1-5|TRBV18
CASSSGGVTNQPQHF
TGTGCCAGCTCCTCAGGAGGGGTTACCAATCAGCCCCAGCATTTT
>NA|NA|TRBJ1-1|TRBV3-1/TRBV3-2
CASSQALNTEAFF
TGTGCCAGCAGCCAGGCCCTGAACACTGAAGCTTTCTTT
>TRBD2|few|TRBJ2-1|TRBV24-1
CATRPTSGRDNEQFF
TGTGCCACCAGGCCAACTAGCGGGAGAGATAATGAGCAGTTCTTC
>NA|few|TRBJ2-2|TRBV7-2
CASSLTSRTGELFF
TGTGCCAGCAGCTTAACTAGCCGCACCGGGGAGCTGTTTTTT
>NA|once|TRBJ1-2|TRBV28
CASSWAQANYGYTF
TGTGCCAGCAGTTGGGCACAGGCGAACTATGGCTACACCTTC
>TRBD2|NA|TRBJ2-5|TRBV28
CASSRGLAGGRGRETQYF
TGTGCCAGCAGCCGCGGACTAGCGGGGGGGCGTGGGCGAGAGACCCAGTACTTC
>NA|once|TRBJ2-1|TRBV5-1
CASSPGEYNEQFF
TGCGCCAGCAGCCCGGGGGAGTACAATGAGCAGTTCTTC
>NA|NA|TRBJ1-1|TRBV18
CASSPRMNTEAFF
TGTGCCAGCTCACCACGCATGAACACTGAAGCTTTCTTT
>TRBD1|NA|TRBJ2-2|TRBV7-2
CASSFRTGNTGELFF
TGTGCCAGCAGCTTTCGGACAGGGAACACCGGGGAGCTGTTTTTT
>TRBD1|NA|TRBJ2-1|TRBV6-5
CASKHPGQGGHEQFF
TGTGCCAGCAAACATCCGGGACAGGGTGGTCATGAGCAGTTCTTC
>NA|once|TRBJ2-7|TRBV29-1
CSVYVSDEQYF
TGCAGCGTTTATGTGAGCGACGAGCAGTACTTC
>TRBD2|NA|TRBJ2-1|TRBV6-5
CASSYISGSSYNEQFF
TGTGCCAGCAGTTATATCAGCGGGAGTTCCTACAATGAGCAGTTCTTC
>NA|NA|TRBJ1-4|TRBV19
CASTDGSATNEKLFF
TGTGCCAGTACGGACGGAAGTGCAACTAATGAAAAACTGTTTTTT
>NA|NA|TRBJ1-4|TRBV2
CASSPNPLPLSEKLFF
TGTGCCAGCAGCCCCAATCCACTCCCTCTCAGTGAAAAACTGTTTTTT
>TRBD1|NA|TRBJ2-1|TRBV24-1
CATSDPRTGGNEQFF
TGTGCCACCAGTGATCCTCGGACAGGGGGGAATGAGCAGTTCTTC
>NA|NA|TRBJ2-7|TRBV5-1
CASSWTTEPSEQYF
TGCGCCAGCAGTTGGACGACAGAGCCTTCGGAGCAGTACTTC
>NA|once|TRBJ2-7|TRBV7-2
CASSLGGASRYEQYF
TGTGCCAGCAGCTTAGGGGGGGCCTCTCGCTACGAGCAGTACTTC
>NA|NA|TRBJ1-1|TRBV2
CASSEGLNTEAFF
TGTGCCAGCAGTGAAGGACTGAACACTGAAGCTTTCTTT
>NA|NA|TRBJ1-2|TRBV7-9
CASSPSTDGYTF
TGTGCCAGCAGCCCGAGTACAGATGGCTACACCTTC
>NA|NA|TRBJ1-1|TRBV30
CAWSVDRAVEAFF
TGTGCCTGGAGTGTAGATAGGGCGGTTGAAGCTTTCTTT
>NA|NA|TRBJ1-5|TRBV18
CASSPGGRNQPQHF
TGTGCCAGCTCACCAGGAGGCAGGAATCAGCCCCAGCATTTT
>TRBD1|NA|TRBJ1-2|TRBV3-1/TRBV3-2
CASSRTGGHGYTF
TGTGCCAGCAGCCGTACAGGGGGCCATGGCTACACCTTC
>TRBD2|few|TRBJ2-2|TRBV19
CASSRTSGSTGELFF
TGTGCCAGTAGTAGGACTAGCGGGAGCACCGGGGAGCTGTTTTTT
>NA|NA|TRBJ2-7|TRBV6-5
CAVGGGDRSNYEQYF
TGTGCCGTAGGAGGAGGAGACAGGAGCAACTACGAGCAGTACTTC
>NA|NA|TRBJ2-5|TRBV5-1
CASRVPQETQYF
TGCGCCAGCAGGGTACCCCAAGAGACCCAGTACTTC
>NA|NA|TRBJ1-2|TRBV19
CASQGFGYGYTF
TGTGCCAGTCAGGGTTTCGGGTATGGCTACACCTTC
>NA|NA|TRBJ2-3|TRBV2
CASSAFRTVTSTDTQYF
TGTGCCAGCAGCGCCTTCCGGACGGTGACTAGCACAGATACGCAGTATTTT
>NA|NA|TRBJ1-2|TRBV15
CATSRGTAGYTF
TGTGCCACCAGCAGAGGGACAGCAGGCTACACCTTC